A selection of T cell receptor beta chains follows, all from one sample in a study of blood T cell repertoires in COVID-19. TCRdb's table, derived via immunoSEQ multiplex PCR, lists solely in-frame clones and lacks some. The sample has a few hundred thousand clones; about 86% are singletons. Material: PBMCs or T cells enriched from blood (not recorded which). The source of these receptors is a woman in her thirties or forties with acute COVID-19. Both conserved end residues are part of each CDR3.

len	v_gene	j_gene	CDR3aa
14	TRBV3-1/TRBV3-2	TRBJ2-3	CASSRPGSTDTQYF
16	TRBV18	TRBJ2-5	CASSPLTSGSGETQYF
15	TRBV6-6	TRBJ1-5	CASAYWDSSNQPQHF
21	TRBV2	TRBJ2-3	CASSEAGPGQGGGGVSDTQYF
13	TRBV12-3/TRBV12-4	TRBJ1-2	CASSSQGIGGYTF
12	TRBV28	TRBJ1-4	CASTGSTEKLFF
16	TRBV20-1	TRBJ2-1	CSASGGGLAGHNEQFF
14	TRBV4-2	TRBJ1-6	CASSPLAGVAPLHF
13	TRBV12-3/TRBV12-4	TRBJ1-2	CASSLRSGDGYTF
15	TRBV9	TRBJ1-2	CASSVATGAHYGYTF
15	TRBV20-1	TRBJ2-7	CSASPSLLIAYEQYF
15	TRBV28	TRBJ1-1	CASSLATAGNTEAFF
11	TRBV7-9	TRBJ1-1	CASRAGTEAFF
15	TRBV11-2	TRBJ1-1	CASSERQGKGTEAFF
16	TRBV7-2	TRBJ2-2	CASSLAGTTYPGELFF